The TCR beta chain described here comes from a study of identical twins. Overall study results and limits: There is a chance that invariant MAIT and iNKT cells partially muddied zero-insertion analyses.

TCRdb reprocessed the 5' RACE reads via MiXCR and lists one record per CDR3 protein. The repertoire holds around 510,000 distinct CDR3 sequences, 13% to 15% seen once, with about 0.97% in the top ten. V was cut by 2 bases and J by 2 bases, with 7 bases left in between. Per the germline V gene, CDR1 is SGHRS and CDR2 is YFSETQ. There are 13 residues in the CDR3. Concerning this clonotype itself: Its antigen remains unknown.

This sample was shared with a second study, whose subject was yellow fever vaccine responses in identical twins.

This clonotype was sampled from a woman aged 18-35 years in good health. The chain has TRBV5-1 and TRBJ1-2, with unresolved D. What was sequenced was CD4+ T cells sorted from blood. The CDR3 sequence: CASSFASNYGYTF. In DNA, the CDR3 is TGCGCCAGCAGCTTCGCGTCGAACTATGGCTACACCTTC.